Listed below are T cell receptor beta chains from one sample, sequenced in a study of T cell repertoires in cytomegalovirus infection. Antigens of these TCRs are unknown. TCRdb called the reads again in MiXCR, with one record for every CDR3 protein. The sample records roughly 730,000 distinct CDR3 sequences, around a third being singletons. Sample: cultured PBMCs, taken from culture after CMV antigen stimulation. These receptors were obtained from a human donor in good health (CMV status not recorded). Some clones in this sample may be carry-over from other donors' samples. Both conserved end residues are part of each CDR3. D genes are given only for firm matches. Rows may omit the clone size; those that give it use once, few, many or a size class.

j_gene | abundance | d_gene | v_gene | len | CDR3nt | CDR3aa
TRBJ2-1 | few | . | TRBV5-5 | 15 | TGTGCCAGCAGCTTGGCTGAGGACTTGTGGAATGAGCAGTTCTTC | CASSLAEDLWNEQFF
TRBJ1-6 | . | . | TRBV7-2 | 16 | TGTGCCAGCAGCTCCCAGGGGAGAGGATATAATTCACCCCTCCACTTT | CASSSQGRGYNSPLHF
TRBJ2-2 | . | . | TRBV12-3/TRBV12-4 | 13 | TGTGCCAGCAGTTTCCTTGGGGGCGGGGAGCTGTTTTTT | CASSFLGGGELFF
TRBJ2-2 | many | . | TRBV7-2 | 14 | TGTGCCAGCAGACCGCCTTGGAACACCGGGGAGCTGTTTTTT | CASRPPWNTGELFF
TRBJ2-3 | . | TRBD2 | TRBV4-2 | 20 | TGTGCCAGCAGCATCCGACGGGCGGGGGGGCCCTCTTTTAGCACAGATACGCAGTATTTT | CASSIRRAGGPSFSTDTQYF
TRBJ2-7 | few | . | TRBV12-3/TRBV12-4 | 17 | TGTGCCAGCAGCCTTCCCCCCGCGGGGCGCGGGTCGTTCGAGCAGTACTTC | CASSLPPAGRGSFEQYF
TRBJ1-1 | . | TRBD1 | TRBV6-6 | 18 | TGTGCCAGCAATCCAGCAGGGGGGCAGGGGGCGGGGGACACTGAAGCTTTCTTT | CASNPAGGQGAGDTEAFF
TRBJ2-3 | . | . | TRBV9 | 14 | TGTGCCAGCAGCGTAGGTTCTGGGCCAGATACGCAGTATTTT | CASSVGSGPDTQYF
TRBJ2-5 | . | TRBD1 | TRBV6-1 | 16 | TGTGCCAGCAGTAAACTCCCAGGGGGTCGAGGAGAGACCCAGTACTTC | CASSKLPGGRGETQYF
TRBJ2-2 | . | . | TRBV27 | 14 | TGTGCCAGCAGTTTGTACCCGAACACCGGGGAGCTGTTTTTT | CASSLYPNTGELFF
TRBJ1-2 | . | TRBD1 | TRBV10-3 | 15 | TGTGCCATCACTAACCGGGACAGCACTAACTATGGCTACACCTTC | CAITNRDSTNYGYTF
TRBJ1-2 | . | TRBD1 | TRBV2 | 16 | TGTGCCAGCAGCCACAGGGGCCGTACGACCAACTATGGCTACACCTTC | CASSHRGRTTNYGYTF
TRBJ1-1 | . | . | TRBV10-3 | 12 | TGTGCCATCAGGGGAGAGAACACTGAAGCTTTCTTT | CAIRGENTEAFF
TRBJ1-1 | . | . | TRBV20-1 | 15 | TGCAGTGCTAGAGTCCCGGGACGGCTGAACACTGAAGCTTTCTTT | CSARVPGRLNTEAFF
TRBJ1-4 | few | TRBD1 | TRBV15 | 16 | TGTGCCACCAGCCCGGGACAGGTGGCAACTAATGAAAAACTGTTTTTT | CATSPGQVATNEKLFF
TRBJ2-3 | few | . | TRBV2 | 16 | TGTGCCAGCAGTCCAAAGGGAGCGGAAAGCGCAGATACGCAGTATTTT | CASSPKGAESADTQYF
TRBJ2-2 | . | . | TRBV7-2 | 14 | TGTGCCAGCGCCAATCAGGGTACCACCGGGGAGCTGTTTTTT | CASANQGTTGELFF
TRBJ1-5 | . | . | TRBV6-2/TRBV6-3 | 14 | TGTGCCAGCAGTTCACAGGGCCCTAATCAGCCCCAGCATTTT | CASSSQGPNQPQHF
TRBJ2-5 | . | TRBD2 | TRBV7-9 | 14 | TGTGCCAGCAGCGTAGCGGGAGGGCGGGAGACCCAGTACTTC | CASSVAGGRETQYF
TRBJ2-7 | . | . | TRBV11-2 | 13 | TGTGCCAGCAGCCGAGTAGGTTTGTACGAGCAGTACTTC | CASSRVGLYEQYF
TRBJ1-5 | many | . | TRBV7-2 | 12 | TGTGCCAGCAGTTTTTCTCGGCAGCCCCAGCATTTT | CASSFSRQPQHF
TRBJ2-7 | many | TRBD2 | TRBV7-2 | 15 | TGTGCCAGCAGCTTAGCGACTAGCGGGAGTTGGTTGCAGTACTTC | CASSLATSGSWLQYF
TRBJ2-3 | few | TRBD2 | TRBV7-8 | 18 | TGTGCCAGCAGCTTAGCCCCGAGGGGGGCGGGAGGGGGCCCGACGCAGTATTTT | CASSLAPRGAGGGPTQYF
TRBJ2-3 | few | . | TRBV12-3/TRBV12-4 | 13 | TGTGCCAGCAGTTTTTGGAGTACAGATACGCAGTATTTT | CASSFWSTDTQYF
TRBJ2-7 | few | . | TRBV7-4 | 17 | TGTGCCAGCAGCCAGCCTCGTACCCTTGACGGGGGATACGAGCAGTACTTC | CASSQPRTLDGGYEQYF
TRBJ1-6 | . | . | TRBV7-2 | 15 | TGTGCCAGCAGCTTAGCGCTCAGGGAGAATTCACCCCTCCACTTT | CASSLALRENSPLHF
TRBJ1-5 | . | TRBD1 | TRBV11-2 | 14 | TGTGCCAGCAGCCTTGGACAGGGATTAATGCCCCAGCATTTT | CASSLGQGLMPQHF
TRBJ2-2 | . | . | TRBV12-3/TRBV12-4 | 15 | TGTGCCAGCAGTCCAGACACGGCGAACACCGGGGAGCTGTTTTTT | CASSPDTANTGELFF
TRBJ2-5 | . | . | TRBV29-1 | 13 | TGCAGCGTTGAGGTGGCAGCCCCAGGGACCCAGTACTTC | CSVEVAAPGTQYF
TRBJ2-7 | few | . | TRBV10-3 | 14 | TGTGCCATCAGTGTCCTTAAACCGACCTACGAGCAGTACTTC | CAISVLKPTYEQYF
TRBJ2-7 | few | TRBD2 | TRBV7-6 | 16 | TGTGCCAGTGGGGAACTAGCGGGAGCGGGCTCCTACGAGCAGTACTTC | CASGELAGAGSYEQYF
TRBJ2-3 | few | TRBD1 | TRBV5-4 | 14 | TGTGCCAGCAGGGCCGGGACAGACACAGATACGCAGTATTTT | CASRAGTDTDTQYF
TRBJ2-1 | . | . | TRBV28 | 15 | TGTGCCAGCAGCCAACTAGAGAGCTCCTACAATGAGCAGTTCTTC | CASSQLESSYNEQFF
TRBJ2-1 | . | TRBD2 | TRBV28 | 15 | TGTGCCAGCAGTTCTGGCGGGGGGGTCTACAATGAGCAGTTCTTC | CASSSGGGVYNEQFF
TRBJ1-4 | few | . | TRBV7-9 | 15 | TGTGCCAGCAGCCCCAAGAAAGCAACTAATGAAAAACTGTTTTTT | CASSPKKATNEKLFF
TRBJ2-1 | . | TRBD2 | TRBV12-3/TRBV12-4 | 14 | TGTGCCAGCAGTTTACTGGCTAGCGGGGGACAGCAGTTCTTC | CASSLLASGGQQFF
TRBJ2-1 | . | TRBD1 | TRBV19 | 15 | TGTGCCAGTAGTGCCTGGGGACAGGGTGGCGATGAGCAGTTCTTC | CASSAWGQGGDEQFF
TRBJ2-5 | . | . | TRBV12-5 | 15 | TGTGCTAGTGGTTTTTTTTCCCCCGGATTAGAGACCCAGTACTTC | CASGFFSPGLETQYF
TRBJ2-3 | . | TRBD2 | TRBV20-1 | 17 | TGCAGTGCTAGTAGCTCCCATGCTAGCGGAAACACAGATACGCAGTATTTT | CSASSSHASGNTDTQYF
TRBJ2-7 | many | . | TRBV7-2 | 13 | TGTGCCAGCAGCGCCTACATGGCCTACGAGCAGTACTTC | CASSAYMAYEQYF
TRBJ2-1 | many | . | TRBV6-1 | 16 | TGTGCCAGCAGTGAAAGCCGGGGATTGACCTACAATGAGCAGTTCTTC | CASSESRGLTYNEQFF
TRBJ1-2 | . | . | TRBV7-6 | 15 | TGTGCCAGCAGCTTAGTGCCGGGAGCTAACTATGGCTACACCTTC | CASSLVPGANYGYTF
TRBJ2-7 | . | TRBD1 | TRBV20-1 | 15 | TGCAGTGCTAGAGATGTCGGGACAGGGATCTACGAGCAGTACTTC | CSARDVGTGIYEQYF
TRBJ2-1 | few | TRBD1 | TRBV6-6 | 15 | TGTGCCAGCAGTTACCCCACTACAGGGGGGCATGAGCAGTTCTTC | CASSYPTTGGHEQFF
TRBJ1-5 | many | . | TRBV7-8 | 13 | TGTGCCAGCAGCTTGTATGGGATTCAGCCCCAGCATTTT | CASSLYGIQPQHF
TRBJ2-7 | few | . | TRBV6-1 | 13 | TGTGCCAGCAGTGAAACGCTCCGGCCCCGCCAGTACTTC | CASSETLRPRQYF
TRBJ2-3 | few | TRBD2 | TRBV5-4 | 15 | TGTGCCAGCAGCTTGGGGACTAGCGGGATGGATACGCAGTATTTT | CASSLGTSGMDTQYF
TRBJ2-7 | . | TRBD2 | TRBV7-9 | 15 | TGTGCCAGCAGCTTAGCGGCAGGGAGGGCCTACGAGCAGTACTTC | CASSLAAGRAYEQYF
TRBJ1-1 | . | . | TRBV4-1 | 16 | TGCGCCAGCAGCCTTATACAACAGGGAATGGCGACTGAAGCTTTCTTT | CASSLIQQGMATEAFF
TRBJ2-5 | . | TRBD1 | TRBV12-3/TRBV12-4 | 16 | TGTGCCAGCAGTTTTGGGACAGACCCGTACCAAGAGACCCAGTACTTC | CASSFGTDPYQETQYF
TRBJ1-4 | . | TRBD1 | TRBV5-4 | 16 | TGTGCCAGCAGCCCTGGTAATGGACAGGGGTACGAAAAACTGTTTTTT | CASSPGNGQGYEKLFF
TRBJ2-4 | . | . | TRBV12-3/TRBV12-4 | 17 | TGTGCCAGCAGTTTAAGGGGGAGTAGTGTTGCCAAAAACATTCAGTACTTC | CASSLRGSSVAKNIQYF
TRBJ2-5 | . | TRBD1 | TRBV24-1 | 15 | TGTGCCACCAGTCTCACAGGGGAAGGCCGAGAGACCCAGTACTTC | CATSLTGEGRETQYF
TRBJ1-1 | few | TRBD1 | TRBV20-1 | 14 | TGCAGTGCCAACCGCCGGGACAGCGTTACTGAAGCTTTCTTT | CSANRRDSVTEAFF
TRBJ2-7 | many | . | TRBV7-2 | 13 | TGTGCCAGCAGCAAAAGGGACGGGTACGAGCAGTACTTC | CASSKRDGYEQYF
TRBJ1-1 | . | TRBD1 | TRBV28 | 16 | TGTGCCAGCACTGCCCGTACCGGGACAGCTAACACTGAAGCTTTCTTT | CASTARTGTANTEAFF
TRBJ2-1 | . | . | TRBV6-2/TRBV6-3 | 14 | TGTGCCACCGCAGGCAGGGGATCCTTCAATGAGCAGTTCTTC | CATAGRGSFNEQFF
TRBJ2-5 | . | . | TRBV7-2 | 14 | TGTGCCAGCAGCGCAGACAGGGAGGACCCGACCCAGTACTTC | CASSADREDPTQYF
TRBJ2-1 | . | TRBD2 | TRBV20-1 | 15 | TGCAGTGCTAGAGAAGGGACTAGCGGGAGAGGGGAGCAGTTCTTC | CSAREGTSGRGEQFF